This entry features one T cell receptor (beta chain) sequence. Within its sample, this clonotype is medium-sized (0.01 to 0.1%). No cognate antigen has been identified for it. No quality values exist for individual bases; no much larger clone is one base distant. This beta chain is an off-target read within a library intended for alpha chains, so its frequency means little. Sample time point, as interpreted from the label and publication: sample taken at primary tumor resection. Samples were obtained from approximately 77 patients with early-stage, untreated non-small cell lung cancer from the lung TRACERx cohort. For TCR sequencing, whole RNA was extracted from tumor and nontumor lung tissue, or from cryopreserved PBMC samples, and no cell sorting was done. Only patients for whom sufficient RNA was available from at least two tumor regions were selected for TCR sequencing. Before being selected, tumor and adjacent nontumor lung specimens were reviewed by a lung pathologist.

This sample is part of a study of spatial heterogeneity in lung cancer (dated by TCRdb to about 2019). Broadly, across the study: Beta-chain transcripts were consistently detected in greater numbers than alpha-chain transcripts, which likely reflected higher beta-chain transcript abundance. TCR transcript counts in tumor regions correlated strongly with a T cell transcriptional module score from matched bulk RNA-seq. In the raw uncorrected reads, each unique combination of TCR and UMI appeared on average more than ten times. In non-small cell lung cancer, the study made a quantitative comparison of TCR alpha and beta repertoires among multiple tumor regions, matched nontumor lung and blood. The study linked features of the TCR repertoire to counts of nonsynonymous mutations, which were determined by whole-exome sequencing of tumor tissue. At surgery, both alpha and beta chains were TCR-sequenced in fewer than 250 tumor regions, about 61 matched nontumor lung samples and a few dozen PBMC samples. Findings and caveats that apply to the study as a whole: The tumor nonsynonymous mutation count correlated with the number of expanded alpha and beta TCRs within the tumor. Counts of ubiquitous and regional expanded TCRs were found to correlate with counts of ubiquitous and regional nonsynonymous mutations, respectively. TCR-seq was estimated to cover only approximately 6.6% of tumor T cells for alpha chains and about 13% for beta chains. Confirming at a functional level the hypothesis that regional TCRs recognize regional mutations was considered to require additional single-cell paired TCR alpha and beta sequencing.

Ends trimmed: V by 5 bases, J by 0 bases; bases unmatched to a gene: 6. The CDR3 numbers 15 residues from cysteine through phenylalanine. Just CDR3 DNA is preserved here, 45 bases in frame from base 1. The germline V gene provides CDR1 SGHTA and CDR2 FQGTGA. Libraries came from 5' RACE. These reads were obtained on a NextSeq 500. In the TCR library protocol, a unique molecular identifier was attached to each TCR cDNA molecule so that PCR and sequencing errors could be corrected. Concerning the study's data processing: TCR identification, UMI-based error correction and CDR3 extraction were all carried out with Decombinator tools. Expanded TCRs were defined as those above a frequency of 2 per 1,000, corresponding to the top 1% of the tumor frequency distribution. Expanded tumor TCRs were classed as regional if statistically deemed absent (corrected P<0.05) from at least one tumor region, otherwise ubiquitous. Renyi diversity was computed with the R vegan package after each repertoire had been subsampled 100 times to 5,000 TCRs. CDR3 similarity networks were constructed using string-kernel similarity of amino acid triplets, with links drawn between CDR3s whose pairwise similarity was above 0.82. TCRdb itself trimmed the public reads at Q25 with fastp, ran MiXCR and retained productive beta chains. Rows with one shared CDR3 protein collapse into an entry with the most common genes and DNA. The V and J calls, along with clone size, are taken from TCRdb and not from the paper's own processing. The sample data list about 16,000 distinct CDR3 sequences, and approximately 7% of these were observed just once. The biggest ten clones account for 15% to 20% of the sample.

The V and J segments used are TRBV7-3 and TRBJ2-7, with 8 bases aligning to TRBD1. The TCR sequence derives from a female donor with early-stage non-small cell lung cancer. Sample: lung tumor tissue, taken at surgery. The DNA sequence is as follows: TGTGCCAGCAGCCGTTCCGGGACAGGCTCCTACGAGCAGTACTTC. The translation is CASSRSGTGSYEQYF.